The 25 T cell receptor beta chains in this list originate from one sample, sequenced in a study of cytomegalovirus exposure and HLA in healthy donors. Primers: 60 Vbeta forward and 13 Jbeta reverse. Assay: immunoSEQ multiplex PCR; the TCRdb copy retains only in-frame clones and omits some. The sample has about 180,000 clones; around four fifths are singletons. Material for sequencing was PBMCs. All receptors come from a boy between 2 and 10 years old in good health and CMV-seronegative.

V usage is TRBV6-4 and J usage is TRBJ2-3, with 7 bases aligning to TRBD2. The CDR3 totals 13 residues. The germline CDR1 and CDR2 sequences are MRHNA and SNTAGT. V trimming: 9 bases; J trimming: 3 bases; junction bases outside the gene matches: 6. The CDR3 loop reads CARLAGRTDTQYF. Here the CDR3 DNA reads TGTGCCAGGTTAGCGGGTCGGACAGATACGCAGTATTTT.

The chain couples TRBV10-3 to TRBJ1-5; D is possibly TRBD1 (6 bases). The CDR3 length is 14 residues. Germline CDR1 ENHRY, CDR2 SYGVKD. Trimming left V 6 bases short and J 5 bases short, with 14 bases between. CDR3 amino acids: CAISGGGAHQPQHF. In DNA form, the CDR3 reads TGTGCCATCAGCGGTGGGGGGGCCCATCAGCCCCAGCATTTT.

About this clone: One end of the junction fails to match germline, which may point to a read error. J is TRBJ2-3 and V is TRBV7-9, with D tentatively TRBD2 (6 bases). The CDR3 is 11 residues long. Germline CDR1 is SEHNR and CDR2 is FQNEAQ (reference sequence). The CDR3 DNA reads TGTGCCAGCAGCCGGACTAACTCCCAGTTTTTT. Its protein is CASSRTNSQFF.

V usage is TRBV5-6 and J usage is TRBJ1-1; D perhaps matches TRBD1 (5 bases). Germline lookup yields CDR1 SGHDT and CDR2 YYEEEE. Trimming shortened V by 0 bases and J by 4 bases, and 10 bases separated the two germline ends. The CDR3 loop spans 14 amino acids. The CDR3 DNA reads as TGTGCCAGCAGCTTGGCGGGGGGGAGCACTGAAGCTTTCTTT. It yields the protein CASSLAGGSTEAFF.

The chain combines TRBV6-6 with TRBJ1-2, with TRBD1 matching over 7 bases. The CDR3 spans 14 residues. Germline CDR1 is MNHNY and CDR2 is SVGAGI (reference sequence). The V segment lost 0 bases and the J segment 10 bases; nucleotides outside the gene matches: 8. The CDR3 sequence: CASSYSTGSNTYTF. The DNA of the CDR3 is TGTGCCAGCAGTTACTCGACAGGGTCCAATACCTACACCTTC.

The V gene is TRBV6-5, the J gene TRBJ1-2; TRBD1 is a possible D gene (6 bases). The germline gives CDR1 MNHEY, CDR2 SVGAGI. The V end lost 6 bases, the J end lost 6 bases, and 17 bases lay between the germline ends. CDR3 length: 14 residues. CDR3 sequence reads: CASSPGTIRNGYTF. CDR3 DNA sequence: TGTGCCAGCAGCCCCGGGACAATACGAAATGGCTACACCTTC.

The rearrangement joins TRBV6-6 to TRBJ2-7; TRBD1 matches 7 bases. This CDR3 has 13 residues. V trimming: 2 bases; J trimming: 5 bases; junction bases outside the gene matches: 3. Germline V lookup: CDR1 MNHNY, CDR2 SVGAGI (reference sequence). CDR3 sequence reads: CASSYRQGDEQYV. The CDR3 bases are TGTGCCAGCAGTTACCGGCAGGGGGACGAGCAGTACGTC.

Written as DNA, the CDR3 is TGTGCCAGTAGCGGGAGCCTGGCTGGGGCCAACGTCCTGACTTTC. This sequence encodes CASSGSLAGANVLTF. The chain employs TRBV19 and TRBJ2-6; possibly TRBD2 for D (6 bases). The CDR3 is 15 amino acids. Germline CDR1 is LNHDA and CDR2 is SQIVND (reference sequence). Trimming took 6 bases from V and 2 from J, leaving 11 bases between them.

CDR3 in DNA: TGTGCCAGCAGTTTGGTAGGAACAGGCTATGGCTACACCTTC. This encodes CASSLVGTGYGYTF. The V call is TRBV27, the J call TRBJ1-2; possible D gene TRBD1, 5 bases. V was pared by 3 bases and J by 4 bases, with 12 bases between. The CDR3 spans 14 residues. CDR1 and CDR2 from the germline V gene are MNHEY and SMNVEV (reference sequence).

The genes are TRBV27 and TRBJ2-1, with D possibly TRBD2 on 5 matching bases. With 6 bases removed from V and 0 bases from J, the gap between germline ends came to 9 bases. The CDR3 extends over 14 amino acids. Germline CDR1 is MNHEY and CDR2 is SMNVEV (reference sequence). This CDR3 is CASRDSSSYNEQFF. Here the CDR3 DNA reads TGTGCCAGCAGGGACTCTAGCTCCTACAATGAGCAGTTCTTC.

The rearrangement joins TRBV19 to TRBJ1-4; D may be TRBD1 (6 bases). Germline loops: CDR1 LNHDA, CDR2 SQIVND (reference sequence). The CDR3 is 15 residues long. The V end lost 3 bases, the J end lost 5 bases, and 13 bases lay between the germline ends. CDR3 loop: CASSIPGQGNEKLFF. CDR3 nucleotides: TGTGCCAGTAGTATCCCGGGCCAGGGGAATGAAAAACTGTTTTTT.

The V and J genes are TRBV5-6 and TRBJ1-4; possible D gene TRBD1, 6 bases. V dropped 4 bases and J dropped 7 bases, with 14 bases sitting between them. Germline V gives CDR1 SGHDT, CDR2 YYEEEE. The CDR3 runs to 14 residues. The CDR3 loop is CASSLGGMGEKLFF. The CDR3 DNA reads TGTGCCAGCAGCCTAGGGGGTATGGGTGAAAAACTGTTTTTT.

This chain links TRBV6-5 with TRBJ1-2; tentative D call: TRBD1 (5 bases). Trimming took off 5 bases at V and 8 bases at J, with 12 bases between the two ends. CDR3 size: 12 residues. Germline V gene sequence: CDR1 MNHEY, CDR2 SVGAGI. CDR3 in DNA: TGTGCCAGCAGTACCCCGGGGGAGGGCTACACCTTC. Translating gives CASSTPGEGYTF.

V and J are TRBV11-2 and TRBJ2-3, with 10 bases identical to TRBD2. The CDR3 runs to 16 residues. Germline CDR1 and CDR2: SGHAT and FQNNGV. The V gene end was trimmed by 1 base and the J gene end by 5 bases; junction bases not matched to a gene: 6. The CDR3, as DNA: TGTGCCAGCAGCTTAGCCCCTAGCGGGAGATTAGATACGCAGTATTTT. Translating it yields CASSLAPSGRLDTQYF.

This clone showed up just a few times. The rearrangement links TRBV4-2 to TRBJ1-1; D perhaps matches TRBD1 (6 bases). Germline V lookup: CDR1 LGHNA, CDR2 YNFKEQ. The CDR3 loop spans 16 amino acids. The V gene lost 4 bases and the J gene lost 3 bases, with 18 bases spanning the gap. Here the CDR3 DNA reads TGTGCCAGCAGCCCCTGGCCAAGGGGGTCGGACACTGAAGCTTTCTTT. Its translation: CASSPWPRGSDTEAFF.

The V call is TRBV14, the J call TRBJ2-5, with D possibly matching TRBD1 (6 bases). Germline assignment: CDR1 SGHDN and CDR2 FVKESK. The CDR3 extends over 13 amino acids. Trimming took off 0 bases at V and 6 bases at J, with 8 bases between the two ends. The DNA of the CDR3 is TGTGCCAGCAGCCAAGACAGGGGACAGACCCAGTACTTC. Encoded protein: CASSQDRGQTQYF.

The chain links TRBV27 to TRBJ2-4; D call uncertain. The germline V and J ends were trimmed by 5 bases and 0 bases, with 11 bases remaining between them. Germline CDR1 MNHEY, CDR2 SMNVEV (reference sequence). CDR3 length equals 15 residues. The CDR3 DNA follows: TGTGCCAGCAGTATCATCCCACTAGCCAAAAACATTCAGTACTTC. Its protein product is CASSIIPLAKNIQYF.

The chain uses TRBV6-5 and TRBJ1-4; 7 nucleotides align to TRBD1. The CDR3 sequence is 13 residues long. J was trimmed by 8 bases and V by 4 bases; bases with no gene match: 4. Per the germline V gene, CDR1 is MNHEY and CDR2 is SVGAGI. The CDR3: CASSSTGVEKLFF. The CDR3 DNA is TGTGCCAGCAGTTCAACAGGGGTGGAAAAACTGTTTTTT.

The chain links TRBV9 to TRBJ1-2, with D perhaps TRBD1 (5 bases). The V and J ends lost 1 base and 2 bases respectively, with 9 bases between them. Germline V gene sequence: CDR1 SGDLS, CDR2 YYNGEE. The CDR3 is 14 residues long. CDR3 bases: TGTGCCAGCAGCGTATTCTCAGGGAACTATGGCTACACCTTC. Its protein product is CASSVFSGNYGYTF.

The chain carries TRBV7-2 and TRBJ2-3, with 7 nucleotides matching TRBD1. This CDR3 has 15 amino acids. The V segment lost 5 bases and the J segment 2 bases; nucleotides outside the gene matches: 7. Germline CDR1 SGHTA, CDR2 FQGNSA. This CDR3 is CASSPTDRATDTQYF. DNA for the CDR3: TGTGCCAGCAGCCCGACAGACAGGGCCACAGATACGCAGTATTTT. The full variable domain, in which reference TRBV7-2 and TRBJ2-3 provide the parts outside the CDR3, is GAGVSQSPSNKVTEKGKDVELRCDPISGHTALYWYRQSLGQGLEFLIYFQGNSAPDKSGLPSDRFSAERTGGSVSTLTIQRTQQEDSAVYLCASSPTDRATDTQYFGPGTRLTVL.

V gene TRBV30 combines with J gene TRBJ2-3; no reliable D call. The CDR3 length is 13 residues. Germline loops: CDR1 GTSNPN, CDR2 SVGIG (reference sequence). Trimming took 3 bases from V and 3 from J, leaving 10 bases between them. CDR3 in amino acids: CAWRTPGTDTQYF. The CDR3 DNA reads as TGTGCCTGGAGAACTCCCGGGACAGATACGCAGTATTTT.

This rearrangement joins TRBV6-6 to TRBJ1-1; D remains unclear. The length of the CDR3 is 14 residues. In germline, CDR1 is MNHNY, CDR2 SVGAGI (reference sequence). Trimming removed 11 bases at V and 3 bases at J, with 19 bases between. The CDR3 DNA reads TGTGCCGGTGGGTCGGAGCCGTCGGACACTGAAGCTTTCTTT. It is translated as CAGGSEPSDTEAFF.

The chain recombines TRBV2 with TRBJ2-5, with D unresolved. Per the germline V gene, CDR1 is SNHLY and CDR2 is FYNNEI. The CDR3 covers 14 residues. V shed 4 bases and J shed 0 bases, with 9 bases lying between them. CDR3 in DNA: TGTGCCAGCAGTGGCGGTACCTACCAAGAGACCCAGTACTTC. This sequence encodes CASSGGTYQETQYF.

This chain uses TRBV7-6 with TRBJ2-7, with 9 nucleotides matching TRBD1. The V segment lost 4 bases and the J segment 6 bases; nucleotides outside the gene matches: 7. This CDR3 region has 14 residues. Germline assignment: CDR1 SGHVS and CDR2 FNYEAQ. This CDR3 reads CASSSLGTGSEQYF. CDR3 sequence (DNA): TGTGCCAGCAGCTCGCTCGGGACAGGGAGCGAGCAGTACTTC.

The CDR3, as DNA: TGTGCCAGTACCGCCGGGACTAGTGGGCACGATACGCAGTATTTT. It translates to CASTAGTSGHDTQYF. The chain combines TRBV19 with TRBJ2-3; 8 bases map to TRBD2. V lost 7 bases and J lost 6; bases outside the gene matches: 12. Germline lookup yields CDR1 LNHDA and CDR2 SQIVND (reference sequence). The CDR3 is 15 amino acids.